Following are 25 T cell receptor beta chains from one sample sequenced in a study of human T cells and chemical hapten exposure. The treatment was: therapeutic diphenylcyclopropenone sensitization with weekly scalp DPC. Individual cDNA molecules each carried unique molecular identifiers attached by the library. MiXCR was run by TCRdb on the reads, yielding one entry per CDR3 protein. This sample carries thousands of distinct CDR3 sequences, around 50% of them seen once, and the ten largest clones take approximately 3.8%. The sample consisted of whole blood, taken before DPC sensitization or 2, 6, or about 24 weeks after (not recorded which). The source is an adult with alopecia areata. Some clones in this sample may be carry-over from other donors' samples. This table probably holds off-target reads from a library built for another chain.

This clonotype was observed once. The chain links TRBV6-2 or TRBV6-3 to TRBJ2-1; 9 nucleotides line up with TRBD2. The junction had 11 bases not matched to a gene; V was cut back by 4 bases and J by 7 bases. CDR3 length: 16 residues. Germline-derived CDR1 and CDR2 are MNHEY and SVGEGT. The CDR3 protein is CASSSTLAGARNEQFF. Here the CDR3 DNA reads TGTGCCAGCAGTTCCACCTTAGCGGGAGCACGGAATGAGCAGTTCTTC.

The chain carries TRBV12-3 or TRBV12-4 and TRBJ2-2, with 11 bases matching TRBD2. This CDR3 has 18 amino acids. V lost 4 bases, J lost 1 base, and 8 bases stayed unmatched. The CDR3 region has the DNA TGTGCCAGCAGTTCCATTTCCGGGACTAGCGGGAACACCGGGGAGCTGTTTTTT. Amino acid sequence: CASSSISGTSGNTGELFF.

This clonotype was counted between two and nine times. The rearrangement joins TRBV7-2 to TRBJ2-2, with D unclear. Per the germline V gene, CDR1 is SGHTA and CDR2 is FQGNSA. The V gene lost 5 bases and the J gene lost 11 bases, with 9 bases spanning the gap. This CDR3 spans 11 amino acids. CDR3 residues: CASSSAAELFF. As DNA, the CDR3 is TGTGCCAGCAGCAGCGCTGCCGAGCTGTTTTTT.

The chain joins TRBV28 to TRBJ1-3; D possibly corresponds to TRBD1 (5 bases). CDR3 length: 14 residues. Trimming removed 6 bases at V and 0 bases at J, with 9 bases between. CDR1 is MDHEN, CDR2 SYDVKM, per germline. CDR3 amino acids: CASSRDGSGNTIYF. CDR3 sequence (DNA): TGTGCCAGCAGCCGGGACGGCTCTGGAAACACCATATATTTT.

The rearrangement links TRBV12-3 or TRBV12-4 to TRBJ2-1, with 8 bases aligning to TRBD2. The V and J ends lost 4 bases and 6 bases, in that order; junction bases with no gene match: 11. This CDR3 has 16 amino acids. CDR3: CASSSRLAGLGNEQFF. CDR3 DNA: TGTGCCAGCAGTTCCCGGCTAGCGGGCTTGGGCAATGAGCAGTTCTTC.

The chain employs TRBV29-1 and TRBJ1-6; weak D call: TRBD1 (5 bases). CDR3 length equals 12 residues. V shed 7 bases and J shed 7 bases, with 11 bases lying between them. Germline assignment: CDR1 SQVTM and CDR2 ANQGSEA. Written as DNA, the CDR3 is TGCAGCGCCGGGACGGCAAATTCACCCCTCCACTTT. Encoded protein: CSAGTANSPLHF.

This chain links TRBV11-3 with TRBJ2-1; D perhaps matches TRBD2 (6 bases). The CDR3 consists of 16 residues. CDR1 and CDR2 (germline): SGHNT, YENEEA. Trimming took 1 base from V and 8 from J, leaving 18 bases between them. CDR3 in DNA: TGTGCCAGCAGCTTAGGCGCTAGCGTCTTCGCGGATGAGCAGTTCTTC. Amino acids: CASSLGASVFADEQFF.

The V call is TRBV20-1, the J call TRBJ2-7; D assignment may be TRBD1 or TRBD2 (6 bases each). The CDR3 is made up of 13 amino acids. CDR1 is DFQATT, CDR2 SNEGSKA, per germline (reference sequence). The germline V and J ends were trimmed by 2 bases and 1 base, with 9 bases remaining between them. Here the CDR3 reads CSARPGASYEQYF. The CDR3 nucleotides read TGCAGTGCTAGACCGGGGGCTTCCTACGAGCAGTACTTC.

The table lists this clonotype with a few counts. Germline is not matched at one junction end, which may reflect a read error. V gene TRBV29-1 combines with J gene TRBJ2-3; tentative D call: TRBD2 (7 bases). Germline V gives CDR1 SQVTM, CDR2 ANQGSEA. This CDR3 is 11 amino acids long. CDR3 coding DNA: TGCAGCGGGGGGGGCGTTAGAGGCAGGGATTTT. It translates to CSGGGVRGRDF.

The chain links TRBV12-3 or TRBV12-4 to TRBJ2-7; 8 bases map to TRBD2. The CDR3 covers 15 residues. The J segment lost 6 bases and the V segment lost 2 bases, leaving 9 bases of the junction unmatched. The CDR3 DNA reads TGTGCCAGCAGTTTAACCGGGAGGGCCTGGGGCGAGCAGTACTTC. Amino acids: CASSLTGRAWGEQYF.

The V call is TRBV7-9, the J call TRBJ2-3; D is unclear. CDR1 SEHNR and CDR2 FQNEAQ come from the germline V gene (reference sequence). V shed 3 bases and J shed 6 bases, with 4 bases lying between them. CDR3 length equals 11 residues. The CDR3 DNA sequence: TGTGCCAGCAGCTTGTTGGATACGCAGTATTTT. Residues: CASSLLDTQYF. The full variable domain, completed using reference TRBV7-9 and TRBJ2-3, is DTGVSQNPRHKITKRGQNVTFRCDPISEHNRLYWYRQTLGQGPEFLTYFQNEAQLEKSRLLSDRFSAERPKGSFSTLEIQRTEQGDSAMYLCASSLLDTQYFGPGTRLTVL.

The V call is TRBV6-5, the J call TRBJ2-7; D is ambiguous. This CDR3 has 14 amino acids. V shed 3 bases and J shed 2 bases, with 11 bases lying between them. CDR1 is MNHEY, CDR2 SVGAGI, per germline. CDR3 loop: CASSYELFPYEQYF. CDR3 DNA sequence: TGTGCCAGCAGTTATGAGTTGTTCCCCTACGAGCAGTACTTC.

This clonotype was picked up a small number of times. V gene TRBV7-6 combines with J gene TRBJ2-3; either TRBD1 or TRBD2 may fit D (6 bases each). Trimming removed 5 bases at V and 5 bases at J, with 8 bases between. Germline V gene lookup returns CDR1 SGHVS and CDR2 FNYEAQ. This CDR3 is 12 amino acids long. This CDR3 is CASSKGGDTQYF. CDR3 bases: TGTGCCAGCAGCAAGGGGGGAGATACGCAGTATTTT. The whole variable domain, filled in from reference TRBV7-6 and TRBJ2-3, reads GAGVSQSPRYKVTKRGQDVALRCDPISGHVSLYWYRQALGQGPEFLTYFNYEAQQDKSGLPNDRFSAERPEGSISTLTIQRTEQRDSAMYRCASSKGGDTQYFGPGTRLTVL.

The CDR3 here is CASSLVGSPPDTQYF. The CDR3, as DNA: TGTGCCAGCAGCTTAGTAGGTAGCCCCCCAGATACGCAGTATTTT. The V call is TRBV11-2, the J call TRBJ2-3; no definite D call. Trimming removed 1 base from V and 4 bases from J, with 12 bases in between. CDR1 and CDR2 (germline): SGHAT, FQNNGV. This CDR3 region has 15 residues. Based on the CDR3 plus reference TRBV11-2 and TRBJ2-3, the full variable domain is EAGVAQSPRYKIIEKRQSVAFWCNPISGHATLYWYQQILGQGPKLLIQFQNNGVVDDSQLPKDRFSAERLKGVDSTLKIQPAKLEDSAVYLCASSLVGSPPDTQYFGPGTRLTVL.

The rearrangement links TRBV12-2 to TRBJ2-7; the table's D call, TRBD2, was not checked against the DNA. TRBV12-2 has pseudogene status. The CDR3 contains 17 residues. The CDR3 region is CASRVGSGRVLLYEQYF. For the CDR3, the DNA is TGTGCAAGTCGCGTAGGTAGCGGGAGGGTCCTACTCTACGAGCAGTACTTC.

This clonotype was detected only a few times. The V call is TRBV3-1, the J call TRBJ2-5, with TRBD2 as a possible D gene (6 bases). V was cut by 3 bases and J by 4 bases, with 6 bases left in between. Germline V gene lookup returns CDR1 LGHDT and CDR2 YNNKEL (reference sequence). The CDR3 extends over 12 amino acids. As DNA, the CDR3 is TGTGCCAGCAGCCAGGGGGGAGAGACCCAGTACTTC. Translation gives CASSQGGETQYF.

This chain links TRBV6-4 with TRBJ2-3; the D is unclear. V lost 5 bases, J lost 1 base, and 7 bases lay in between. CDR3 length equals 13 residues. From germline, CDR1 is MRHNA and CDR2 SNTAGT. CDR3 DNA sequence: TGTGCCAGCAGTCTCACTCGCACAGATACGCAGTATTTT. As protein: CASSLTRTDTQYF.

The chain couples TRBV14 to TRBJ2-1; a weak D match, TRBD2 (6 bases). Germline lookup yields CDR1 SGHDN and CDR2 FVKESK. The CDR3 consists of 13 residues. V gave up 4 bases and J gave up 10 bases, with 14 bases separating them. This CDR3 is CASSPSRSGEQFF. The CDR3 DNA reads as TGTGCCAGCAGCCCGAGTCGTAGCGGCGAGCAGTTCTTC.

In its sample, this clonotype was seen a few times. V is TRBV5-1 and J is TRBJ2-7, with 7 bases identical to TRBD1. The CDR3 runs 18 residues. V shed 0 bases and J 0 bases; nucleotides not matched to a gene: 12. The germline V gene has CDR1 SGHRS and CDR2 YFSETQ. For the CDR3, the DNA is TGCGCCAGCAGCTTGGAGGGACAGCCCTATCGAAGCTCCTACGAGCAGTACTTC. Its translation: CASSLEGQPYRSSYEQYF.

V and J are TRBV19 and TRBJ2-7, with D possibly matching TRBD1 (6 bases). This CDR3 contains 17 residues. Germline V CDR1 and CDR2: LNHDA, SQIVND (reference sequence). Trimming pared 5 bases from V and 2 bases from J, leaving 22 bases between. The CDR3 nucleotides read TGTGCCAGTAGTTCGCCGGGACAACCAACAGCGCCCTACGAGCAGTACTTC. This codes for CASSSPGQPTAPYEQYF.

This clonotype turned up a few times. As DNA, the CDR3 is TGCAGTGCTAACAGGGGGAGCACAGATACGCAGTATTTT. Its translation is CSANRGSTDTQYF. The chain couples TRBV20-1 to TRBJ2-3; 8 bases map to TRBD1. V shed 4 bases, J shed 0 bases, and the junction held 0 bases outside the gene matches. Germline CDR1 reads DFQATT; CDR2 reads SNEGSKA (reference sequence). The CDR3 has 13 residues.

In its sample, this clonotype was seen a few times. The J gene is TRBJ2-1, the V gene TRBV29-1, with D possibly TRBD1 on 6 matching bases. CDR3 size: 12 residues. Germline V gives CDR1 SQVTM, CDR2 ANQGSEA. Trimming shortened V by 7 bases and J by 6 bases, and 13 bases separated the two germline ends. The DNA of the CDR3 is TGCAGCGCTTCCCAGGGGAGCAATGAGCAGTTCTTC. Translation: CSASQGSNEQFF.

V is TRBV7-9 and J is TRBJ2-7; 7 bases line up with TRBD1. J lost 12 bases, V lost 4 bases, and 9 bases had no gene match. Germline assignment: CDR1 SEHNR and CDR2 FQNEAQ (reference sequence). The CDR3 has 12 amino acids. The CDR3 here is CASSSLGGLLYF. Here the CDR3 DNA reads TGTGCCAGCAGCTCCCTAGGGGGCCTCCTGTACTTC.

This clonotype was seen more than once but under ten times. The gene calls are TRBV3-1 and TRBJ2-1; D may be TRBD2 (5 bases). V was trimmed by 4 bases and J by 6 bases, leaving 7 bases between them. In germline, CDR1 is LGHDT, CDR2 YNNKEL (reference sequence). The CDR3 sequence is 12 residues long. CDR3: CASSPGGNEQFF. CDR3 coding DNA: TGTGCCAGCAGCCCTGGAGGCAATGAGCAGTTCTTC.

This chain joins TRBV4-1 and TRBJ2-1; 7 bases are shared with TRBD2. This CDR3 contains 16 residues. Germline V CDR1 and CDR2: MGHRA, YSYEKL. The ends lost 4 bases at V and 8 bases at J; junction bases unmatched: 14. Here the CDR3 reads CASSRDLAGPPDEQFF. The CDR3 DNA follows: TGCGCCAGCAGCCGAGACTTAGCGGGTCCACCGGATGAGCAGTTCTTC.